These 31 T cell receptor beta chains were all obtained from the same sample, sequenced in a study of blood T cell repertoires in COVID-19. Measured with immunoSEQ multiplex PCR; TCRdb has only the in-frame clones, and not every one. The profile shows 280,000 or so clones, roughly 90% of them singletons. Sequenced material: peripheral blood. Receptors were obtained from a man between 18 and 35 years old with active or convalescent COVID-19.

The chain is built from TRBV5-4 and TRBJ2-2; 9 bases agree with TRBD1. CDR1 and CDR2 (germline): SGHNT, YYREEE (reference sequence). CDR3 length: 16 residues. Trimming took 1 base from V and 4 from J; bases not matched to a gene: 5. CDR3: CASSLRDRAFTGELFF. DNA of the CDR3: TGTGCCAGCAGCTTGAGGGACAGGGCCTTCACCGGGGAGCTGTTTTTT.

The chain couples TRBV2 to TRBJ2-3; 7 nucleotides agree with TRBD2. The CDR3 consists of 16 residues. CDR1 is SNHLY and CDR2 is FYNNEI in the germline V gene. The V segment lost 1 base and the J segment 0 bases; nucleotides outside the gene matches: 4. As DNA, the CDR3 is TGTGCCAGCAGTGAAGATGCTAGCGGAAGCACAGATACGCAGTATTTT. It yields the protein CASSEDASGSTDTQYF.

The chain combines TRBV9 with TRBJ2-2; 9 bases line up with TRBD1. V was pared by 4 bases and J by 7 bases, with 11 bases of the junction left unmatched. This CDR3 spans 16 amino acids. The germline V gene encodes CDR1 SGDLS and CDR2 YYNGEE. The CDR3 region is CASSIQGAQEVGELFF. CDR3 coding DNA: TGTGCCAGCAGCATACAGGGGGCCCAGGAAGTCGGGGAGCTGTTTTTT. Full variable domain (remainder filled in from reference TRBV9 and TRBJ2-2): DSGVTQTPKHLITATGQRVTLRCSPRSGDLSVYWYQQSLDQGLQFLIQYYNGEERAKGNILERFSAQQFPDLHSELNLSSLELGDSALYFCASSIQGAQEVGELFFGEGSRLTVL.

The chain uses TRBV10-3 and TRBJ1-6, with D perhaps matching TRBD1 (6 bases). The CDR3 is made up of 14 amino acids. CDR1 and CDR2 (germline): ENHRY, SYGVKD. V lost 8 bases, J lost 5 bases, and 13 bases lay in between. The chain's CDR3 is CAISRGINNSPLHF. CDR3 nucleotide sequence: TGTGCCATCTCCAGGGGTATCAATAATTCACCCCTCCACTTT.

The V and J genes are TRBV4-1 and TRBJ2-7; 7 bases align to TRBD2. Germline V gene sequence: CDR1 MGHRA, CDR2 YSYEKL. The junction had 10 bases not matched to a gene; V was cut back by 0 bases and J by 2 bases. The CDR3 covers 17 residues. In nucleotides, the CDR3 is TGCGCCAGCAGCCAAGAAGCCGTAGGTGGACTAGCCTACGAGCAGTACTTC. This encodes CASSQEAVGGLAYEQYF.

The chain joins TRBV11-2 to TRBJ2-7, with 7 bases matching TRBD2. V dropped 5 bases and J dropped 2; count of bases not matched to a gene: 6. Germline CDR1 SGHAT, CDR2 FQNNGV. The CDR3 totals 14 residues. CDR3 region: CASSPQRDPYEQYF. CDR3 coding DNA: TGTGCCAGCAGCCCACAGCGGGACCCCTACGAGCAGTACTTC.

The chain has TRBV5-1 and TRBJ2-1, with TRBD1 matching 8 bases. Per the germline V gene, CDR1 is SGHRS and CDR2 is YFSETQ. This CDR3 is 15 amino acids long. V lost 1 base to trimming and J lost 9 bases; unmatched junction nucleotides: 9. In nucleotides, the CDR3 is TGCGCCAGCAGCTTGCAAGGACAGGGACATCGTGAGCAGTTCTTC. Amino acids: CASSLQGQGHREQFF.

The V call is TRBV5-6, the J call TRBJ2-5; 7 bases are a match to TRBD1. J was trimmed by 3 bases and V by 8 bases; bases with no gene match: 10. The CDR3 totals 14 residues. CDR1 is SGHDT and CDR2 is YYEEEE in the germline V gene. Written as DNA, the CDR3 is TGTGCCAGTGCCGTTGGGACAGTAGAAGAGACCCAGTACTTC. Its protein product is CASAVGTVEETQYF.

The chain uses TRBV11-2 and TRBJ1-2; unclear D gene. Germline CDR1 and CDR2: SGHAT and FQNNGV. This CDR3 is 13 amino acids long. Trimming stripped 4 bases from V and 5 bases from J, with 11 bases between. CDR3 region: CASSSETWYGYTF. The CDR3 region has the DNA TGTGCCAGCAGCTCCGAAACATGGTATGGCTACACCTTC. The variable domain in full, completed from reference TRBV11-2 and TRBJ1-2, reads EAGVAQSPRYKIIEKRQSVAFWCNPISGHATLYWYQQILGQGPKLLIQFQNNGVVDDSQLPKDRFSAERLKGVDSTLKIQPAKLEDSAVYLCASSSETWYGYTFGSGTRLTVV.

J is TRBJ2-7 and V is TRBV6-5; D not certain. Trimming took off 8 bases at V and 3 bases at J, with 5 bases between the two ends. CDR3 length: 10 amino acids. CDR1 and CDR2 (germline): MNHEY, SVGAGI. CDR3 loop: CASLYYEQYF. The CDR3 DNA follows: TGTGCCAGCTTGTACTACGAGCAGTACTTC.

The chain joins TRBV6-1 to TRBJ2-7; D is unclear. This CDR3 comprises 13 residues. The V gene's germline CDR1 is MNHNS and CDR2 SASEGT. V dropped 2 bases and J dropped 4 bases, with 9 bases sitting between them. CDR3 amino acids: CASSEPGFYEQYF. Here the CDR3 DNA reads TGTGCCAGCAGTGAACCGGGTTTTTACGAGCAGTACTTC.

This clone was picked up one time. The chain's CDR3 is CASSGGTGAPKNTEAFF. Here the CDR3 DNA reads TGTGCCAGCAGTGGAGGGACAGGGGCCCCGAAGAACACTGAAGCTTTCTTT. This rearrangement joins TRBV25-1 to TRBJ1-1; 10 bases line up with TRBD1. V trimming: 4 bases; J trimming: 1 base; junction bases outside the gene matches: 9. Germline CDR1 reads MGHDK; CDR2 reads SYGVNS. The CDR3 has 17 amino acids.

This clone was observed once. The V gene is TRBV18, the J gene TRBJ1-5; D not certain. Between the trimmed V and J ends, which lost 3 bases and 1 base, there was a span of 7 bases. Germline V CDR1 and CDR2: KGHSH, LQKENI. The CDR3 covers 14 residues. Here the CDR3 reads CASSPDRSNQPQHF. The DNA for the CDR3 is TGTGCCAGCTCACCCGATAGAAGCAATCAGCCCCAGCATTTT.

This clone has just one count. The J gene is TRBJ1-3, the V gene TRBV25-1; D is uncertain. Germline CDR1 is MGHDK and CDR2 is SYGVNS. The CDR3 length is 14 residues. V lost 1 base and J lost 4, with 8 bases in between. In nucleotides, the CDR3 is TGTGCCAGCAGTGAATCCAGACTCGGAAACACCATATATTTT. Protein sequence: CASSESRLGNTIYF. Full variable domain (missing parts from reference TRBV25-1 and TRBJ1-3): EADIYQTPRYLVIGTGKKITLECSQTMGHDKMYWYQQDPGMELHLIHYSYGVNSTEKGDLSSESTVSRIRTEHFPLTLESARPSHTSQYLCASSESRLGNTIYFGEGSWLTVV.

The chain employs TRBV13 and TRBJ1-6; 7 nucleotides agree with TRBD1. J was trimmed by 6 bases and V by 0 bases; bases with no gene match: 14. The germline gives CDR1 PRHDT, CDR2 FYEKMQ (reference sequence). The CDR3 is made up of 19 amino acids. CDR3 in amino acids: CASSLGLQAWTGGNSPLHF. The DNA of the CDR3 is TGTGCCAGCAGCTTAGGCCTTCAGGCTTGGACAGGAGGTAATTCACCCCTCCACTTT.

The rearrangement uses TRBV14 and TRBJ2-3; 10 bases are a match to TRBD2. Germline lookup yields CDR1 SGHDN and CDR2 FVKESK. V shed 3 bases and J 5 bases; nucleotides not matched to a gene: 2. This CDR3 is 14 amino acids long. The CDR3, as DNA: TGTGCCAGCAGCCAGGGACTAGCGAGAGATACGCAGTATTTT. It specifies CASSQGLARDTQYF.

V gene TRBV5-7 combines with J gene TRBJ1-4; D is unclear. TRBV5-7 is sorted into the ORF group, with uncertain function. This CDR3 is built from 13 residues. The V and J ends lost 10 bases and 4 bases respectively, with 14 bases between them. The CDR3 loop reads CAPARSHNEKLFF. CDR3 in DNA: TGTGCCCCCGCGCGTAGCCATAATGAAAAACTGTTTTTT.

This chain connects TRBV7-2 to TRBJ1-5; TRBD1 might be the D (6 bases). The CDR3 contains 18 residues. Trimming shortened V by 0 bases and J by 0 bases, and 15 bases separated the two germline ends. Germline-derived CDR1 and CDR2 are SGHTA and FQGNSA. CDR3 DNA: TGTGCCAGCAGCTTAGCCGGGGCGGGGGCCCATAGCAATCAGCCCCAGCATTTT. As protein: CASSLAGAGAHSNQPQHF. Based on the CDR3 plus reference TRBV7-2 and TRBJ1-5, the full variable domain is GAGVSQSPSNKVTEKGKDVELRCDPISGHTALYWYRQSLGQGLEFLIYFQGNSAPDKSGLPSDRFSAERTGGSVSTLTIQRTQQEDSAVYLCASSLAGAGAHSNQPQHFGDGTRLSIL.

Only a few counts were recorded for this clone. V usage is TRBV7-9 and J usage is TRBJ1-5; TRBD1 matches 7 bases. The CDR3 covers 15 residues. The V segment lost 4 bases and the J segment 0 bases; nucleotides outside the gene matches: 3. CDR1 is SEHNR and CDR2 is FQNEAQ in the germline V gene (reference sequence). CDR3 in amino acids: CASSYGQDSNQPQHF. The CDR3 DNA reads as TGTGCCAGCAGCTATGGACAGGATAGCAATCAGCCCCAGCATTTT.

V is TRBV9 and J is TRBJ1-5, with D perhaps matching TRBD1 (5 bases). Trimming stripped 5 bases from V and 7 bases from J, with 16 bases between. The germline V gene encodes CDR1 SGDLS and CDR2 YYNGEE. This CDR3 has 14 amino acids. Here the CDR3 reads CASSGDGGEQPQHF. CDR3 sequence (DNA): TGTGCCAGCAGTGGGGACGGGGGTGAACAGCCCCAGCATTTT.

The chain couples TRBV5-1 to TRBJ2-7, with D maybe TRBD1 (5 bases). Germline V lookup: CDR1 SGHRS, CDR2 YFSETQ. V dropped 2 bases and J dropped 4 bases, with 16 bases sitting between them. CDR3 length: 15 amino acids. CDR3 in DNA: TGCGCCAGCAGCTTTTTCACAGGACCAAGTTACGAGCAGTACTTC. Amino acids: CASSFFTGPSYEQYF.

The chain carries TRBV27 and TRBJ2-3; D is possibly TRBD2 (5 bases). V was pared by 2 bases and J by 2 bases, with 11 bases between. The CDR3 spans 15 residues. CDR1 and CDR2 from the germline V gene are MNHEY and SMNVEV (reference sequence). The CDR3 loop is CASSLVAGPTDTQYF. The CDR3 bases are TGTGCCAGCAGTTTAGTGGCGGGCCCCACAGATACGCAGTATTTT.

The chain uses TRBV7-9 and TRBJ2-3, with 10 positions matching TRBD2. The V gene end was trimmed by 0 bases and the J gene end by 4 bases; junction bases not matched to a gene: 7. The CDR3 consists of 17 residues. Germline values: CDR1 SEHNR, CDR2 FQNEAQ (reference sequence). As DNA, the CDR3 is TGTGCCAGCAGCTTAGCCCCGGGACTAGCGTTTTCAGATACGCAGTATTTT. Protein sequence: CASSLAPGLAFSDTQYF.

This chain links TRBV5-6 with TRBJ1-2, with TRBD1 identical over 12 bases. There are 16 residues in the CDR3. The germline CDR1 and CDR2 sequences are SGHDT and YYEEEE. Trimming took 4 bases from V and 8 from J; bases not matched to a gene: 12. The CDR3 is CASSTLSGTGGRGYTF. The CDR3, as DNA: TGTGCCAGCAGCACCCTTTCGGGGACAGGGGGCCGAGGCTACACCTTC. Supplemented by reference TRBV5-6 and TRBJ1-2, the full variable domain reads DAGVTQSPTHLIKTRGQQVTLRCSPKSGHDTVSWYQQALGQGPQFIFQYYEEEERQRGNFPDRFSGHQFPNYSSELNVNALLLGDSALYLCASSTLSGTGGRGYTFGSGTRLTVV.

The chain is built from TRBV4-1 and TRBJ1-5; no firm D call. The germline gives CDR1 MGHRA, CDR2 YSYEKL. Trimming removed 1 base at V and 4 bases at J, with 17 bases between. The CDR3 spans 17 residues. The CDR3 DNA sequence: TGCGCCAGCAGCCAAGTCGTAACAGATAGATCGAATCAGCCCCAGCATTTT. This sequence encodes CASSQVVTDRSNQPQHF.

The rearrangement links TRBV3-1 (or the pseudogene TRBV3-2) to TRBJ1-6, with TRBD1 matching over 9 bases. Germline assignment: CDR1 LGHDT and CDR2 YNNKEL (reference sequence). V was clipped by 3 bases and J by 10 bases; unmatched bases: 10. This CDR3 is built from 16 residues. The CDR3 region is CASSQARDRVASPLHF. As DNA, the CDR3 is TGTGCCAGCAGCCAGGCCCGGGACAGGGTGGCGTCACCCCTCCACTTT.

V usage is TRBV7-9 and J usage is TRBJ2-5; D is undetermined. The ends were cut back, 1 base at V and 5 bases at J, with 8 bases in the middle. In germline, CDR1 is SEHNR, CDR2 FQNEAQ (reference sequence). The CDR3 length is 13 residues. The CDR3 region has the DNA TGTGCCAGCAGCTTAGATGGCATGGAGACCCAGTACTTC. It encodes CASSLDGMETQYF.

Only one count was recorded for this clone. The rearrangement links TRBV6-1 to TRBJ1-2; 9 bases agree with TRBD1. This CDR3 spans 15 amino acids. Germline trimming cut 7 bases from V and 8 bases from J; bases unmatched to any gene: 14. CDR1 and CDR2 (germline): MNHNS, SASEGT. CDR3 amino acids: CASTKEDRGLGGYTF. The CDR3, as DNA: TGTGCCAGCACGAAAGAGGACAGGGGACTTGGGGGCTACACCTTC.

The chain carries TRBV4-1 and TRBJ1-5, with D uncertain. Trimming stripped 1 base from V and 0 bases from J, with 7 bases between. CDR3 length equals 15 residues. Germline values: CDR1 MGHRA, CDR2 YSYEKL. The CDR3 spells CASSQVVVSNQPQHF. Written as DNA, the CDR3 is TGCGCCAGCAGCCAAGTCGTTGTTAGCAATCAGCCCCAGCATTTT.

This chain links TRBV7-9 with TRBJ2-5; 7 bases match TRBD1. Trimming removed 5 bases from V and 3 bases from J; junction bases left unmatched: 9. This CDR3 is built from 15 residues. Germline CDR1 is SEHNR and CDR2 is FQNEAQ (reference sequence). CDR3 residues: CASSQETGQEETQYF. CDR3 coding DNA: TGTGCCAGCAGCCAGGAGACAGGGCAGGAAGAGACCCAGTACTTC. Full variable domain (missing parts from reference TRBV7-9 and TRBJ2-5): DTGVSQNPRHKITKRGQNVTFRCDPISEHNRLYWYRQTLGQGPEFLTYFQNEAQLEKSRLLSDRFSAERPKGSFSTLEIQRTEQGDSAMYLCASSQETGQEETQYFGPGTRLLVL.

The CDR3 is CASSQDPPAGASSYNEQFF. The CDR3 DNA reads as TGTGCCAGCAGCCAAGATCCTCCGGCGGGGGCCAGCTCCTACAATGAGCAGTTCTTC. The chain couples TRBV3-1 (or the pseudogene TRBV3-2) to TRBJ2-1; weak D call: TRBD2 (7 bases). The CDR3 is made up of 19 amino acids. Germline CDR1 is LGHDT and CDR2 is YNNKEL (reference sequence). V dropped 0 bases and J dropped 0 bases, with 18 bases sitting between them.